The rows below give T cell receptor beta chains drawn from one sample of a study of metastatic and nonmetastatic thyroid tumors. TCRdb reprocessed the PCR reads using MiXCR. The sample yields about 20,000 clones, 24% seen once. Input material: tumor tissue. These receptors were obtained from a female donor with papillary thyroid cancer or a benign thyroid nodule (not recorded which). Some clones in this sample may be carry-over from other donors' samples. CDR3s leave out the opening cysteine and the closing phenylalanine or tryptophan.

J | V | length | CDR3
TRBJ2-7 | TRBV28 | 11 | ASSLQGPYEQY
TRBJ2-7 | TRBV15 | 14 | ATSNGRGFNSYEQY
TRBJ2-3 | TRBV15 | 15 | ATSRDLGYTSTDTQY
TRBJ2-6 | TRBV19 | 12 | ASSIHSWANVLT
TRBJ2-7 | TRBV20-1 | 12 | SAPRQVSSYEQY
TRBJ2-1 | TRBV24-1 | 12 | ATSDSTRGDEQF
TRBJ2-5 | TRBV7-2 | 12 | ASSLGEVGGTQY
TRBJ2-7 | TRBV6-1 | 11 | ASSPGLTYEQY
TRBJ2-3 | TRBV6-1 | 13 | AIMTSGRGRDTQY
TRBJ2-2 | TRBV28 | 10 | ASSFTSADLF
TRBJ2-1 | TRBV29-1 | 11 | SVERGGRDEQF
TRBJ1-6 | TRBV28 | 13 | ASTQFEGGNSPLH
TRBJ2-2 | TRBV19 | 9 | ASRGSWELF
TRBJ1-5 | TRBV6-6 | 15 | ASSYRPGTGTNQPQH
TRBJ1-5 | TRBV28 | 13 | ASSLSTSFNQPQH
TRBJ2-7 | TRBV10-3 | 13 | SISPGTGWPYEQY
TRBJ2-5 | TRBV19 | 12 | ASSIGNRPETQY
TRBJ2-3 | TRBV29-1 | 15 | SVLGLAGVGATDTQY
TRBJ1-2 | TRBV6-1 | 14 | ASSEGYWVRVYGYT
TRBJ1-5 | TRBV28 | 11 | ASRQTIDQPQH
TRBJ1-1 | TRBV28 | 11 | ASSLWGNTEAF
TRBJ1-2 | TRBV7-8 | 10 | ASSLYVYGYT
TRBJ2-7 | TRBV9 | 19 | ASSVGRGGTSGRAGSYEQY
TRBJ2-2 | TRBV20-1 | 11 | SARGTGYGELF
TRBJ2-7 | TRBV7-2 | 13 | ASSSRGGGPYEQY
TRBJ2-7 | TRBV3-1 | 10 | ASSHLGYEQY
TRBJ2-3 | TRBV2 | 13 | ASGQWTASTDTQY
TRBJ1-5 | TRBV20-1 | 11 | SATGQGHWPQH
TRBJ1-1 | TRBV11-2 | 15 | ASSLGRIQGMNTEAL
TRBJ1-2 | TRBV4-1 | 14 | ASSQEGTGSPYGYT
TRBJ2-7 | TRBV7-2 | 15 | ASSPTSGTGGIYEQY
TRBJ2-7 | TRBV4-1 | 14 | ASSPGGGPSSYEQY
TRBJ2-6 | TRBV19 | 13 | ASTLQDSGANVLT
TRBJ1-6 | TRBV4-1 | 17 | ASSASLRRKGSYNSPLH
TRBJ2-2 | TRBV5-1 | 10 | ASSLEGGELF